A single sample is the source of the 6 T cell receptor beta chains below, sequenced in a study of preoperative IRX-2 immunotherapy in early breast cancer (dated by TCRdb to the late 2010s). The treatment or condition tag for this specimen amounts to: preoperative locoregional IRX-2 cytokine immunotherapy. The library came from the immunoSEQ multiplex PCR assay. What TCRdb holds here is the immuneACCESS table cut down to in-frame rearrangements. Part of the clones is not present; checked against another copy, under half of the missing clones reflect an unresolved V gene, and the others are unexplained. Across this sample there are some 3,900 clones, with 60% to 80% seen only once. The ten most abundant clones make up 15% of the sample. The sample consisted of tumor tissue, taken after IRX-2 immunotherapy. The origin of the receptors is a human donor with breast cancer.

The chain couples TRBV5-1 to TRBJ2-7; 12 bases map to TRBD2. Germline CDR1 and CDR2: SGHRS and YFSETQ. The CDR3 has 17 amino acids. J was trimmed by 2 bases and V by 0 bases; bases with no gene match: 6. Written as DNA, the CDR3 is TGCGCCAGCAGCTTGGGTTCGACTAGCGGGAGTCCCTACGAGCAGTACTTC. Protein: CASSLGSTSGSPYEQYF. Based on the CDR3 plus reference TRBV5-1 and TRBJ2-7, the full variable domain is KAGVTQTPRYLIKTRGQQVTLSCSPISGHRSVSWYQQTPGQGLQFLFEYFSETQRNKGNFPGRFSGRQFSNSRSEMNVSTLELGDSALYLCASSLGSTSGSPYEQYFGPGTRLTVT.

This clone is categorized as medium-sized. The rearrangement links TRBV6-8 to TRBJ1-5; D remains ambiguous. There are 14 residues in the CDR3. Trimming cost V 5 bases and J 4 bases, with 12 bases left between them. In germline, CDR1 is MNHGY, CDR2 SAAAGT. The CDR3 region has the DNA TGTGCCAGCAGTCCTTCTGCCGGGAATCAGCCCCAGCATTTT. Translating it yields CASSPSAGNQPQHF.

V is TRBV28 and J is TRBJ1-1, with D maybe TRBD1 (6 bases). Germline CDR1 and CDR2: MDHEN and SYDVKM. V was cut by 3 bases and J by 1 base, with 12 bases left in between. The CDR3 is 15 amino acids. The CDR3 nucleotides read TGTGCCAGCAGTTTGCCCGGACAGCGGAACACTGAAGCTTTCTTT. Its translation: CASSLPGQRNTEAFF.

J is TRBJ1-2 and V is TRBV9; 8 nucleotides match TRBD1. CDR1 is SGDLS, CDR2 YYNGEE, per germline. The CDR3 is 15 residues long. J was trimmed by 3 bases and V by 3 bases; bases with no gene match: 7. The CDR3 is CASSARTGMDYGYTF. The DNA of the CDR3 is TGTGCCAGCAGCGCACGGACAGGGATGGACTATGGCTACACCTTC.

This clone is large within its sample. The chain combines TRBV11-3 with TRBJ1-3, with D maybe TRBD1 (5 bases). CDR3 length equals 17 residues. Germline V gene lookup returns CDR1 SGHNT and CDR2 YENEEA. Trimming stripped 4 bases from V and 0 bases from J, with 16 bases between. The CDR3 DNA reads TGTGCCAGCAGCTCCGGGGGAGGACGGTACTCTGGAAACACCATATATTTT. This translates into CASSSGGGRYSGNTIYF.

By share, this clone counts as medium-sized. The genes are TRBV29-1 and TRBJ1-2, with 11 positions matching TRBD1. Germline V CDR1 and CDR2: SQVTM, ANQGSEA. V shed 6 bases, J shed 4 bases, and the junction held 7 bases outside the gene matches. The CDR3 is 14 residues long. CDR3 sequence reads: CSVARDRGSYGYTF. The CDR3 coding sequence is TGCAGCGTCGCCCGGGACAGGGGGAGCTATGGCTACACCTTC.